One sample yielded the 10 T cell receptor beta chains listed below, sequenced in a study of blood T cell repertoires in COVID-19. Data came from immunoSEQ multiplex PCR; TCRdb stores just in-frame clones and leaves some out. The sample contains around 59,000 clones, around 73% of which appear only once. Source material: peripheral blood. Receptor source: a man aged 80 or over with acute or convalescent COVID-19.

V usage is TRBV7-2 and J usage is TRBJ2-2, with D perhaps matching TRBD1 (5 bases). Trimming stripped 6 bases from V and 4 bases from J, with 9 bases between. This CDR3 has 13 residues. CDR1 is SGHTA, CDR2 FQGNSA, per germline. The CDR3 sequence is CASRLGRTGELFF. The DNA for the CDR3 is TGTGCCAGCAGGCTGGGGCGCACCGGGGAGCTGTTTTTT.

Details on this clone: Other DNA sequences in the sample encode the same CDR3. The chain is built from TRBV5-1 and TRBJ1-1; perhaps TRBD1 as D (6 bases). The V gene lost 4 bases and the J gene lost 1 base, with 11 bases spanning the gap. Germline CDR1 and CDR2: SGHRS and YFSETQ. The CDR3 extends over 14 amino acids. The CDR3 region has the DNA TGCGCCAGCAGCCTCGGACAGAGGAACACTGAAGCTTTCTTT. As protein: CASSLGQRNTEAFF. The complete variable domain, with remaining parts taken from reference TRBV5-1 and TRBJ1-1, reads KAGVTQTPRYLIKTRGQQVTLSCSPISGHRSVSWYQQTPGQGLQFLFEYFSETQRNKGNFPGRFSGRQFSNSRSEMNVSTLELGDSALYLCASSLGQRNTEAFFGQGTRLTVV.

This clone was detected a few times. The rearrangement joins TRBV10-3 to TRBJ1-3, with a weak D call TRBD1 (5 bases). This CDR3 is 17 amino acids long. Germline CDR1 reads ENHRY; CDR2 reads SYGVKD. The V end lost 0 bases, the J end lost 2 bases, and 14 bases lay between the germline ends. The CDR3 spells CAISESRQGTAGNTIYF. The DNA for the CDR3 is TGTGCCATCAGTGAGTCAAGGCAGGGAACGGCTGGAAACACCATATATTTT.

The V call is TRBV3-1 (or the pseudogene TRBV3-2), the J call TRBJ2-1; the D gene is possibly TRBD2 (6 bases). CDR3 size: 18 residues. CDR1 is LGHDT and CDR2 is YNNKEL in the germline V gene (reference sequence). V lost 4 bases and J 5 bases, leaving 24 bases between the germline ends. The chain's CDR3 is CASSPKNPWEKRDNEQFF. The DNA for the CDR3 is TGTGCCAGCAGCCCGAAGAACCCCTGGGAAAAGCGGGACAATGAGCAGTTCTTC.

The chain links TRBV5-5 to TRBJ1-2, with TRBD1 matching 12 bases. The CDR3 covers 16 residues. V shed 4 bases, J shed 8 bases, and the junction held 12 bases outside the gene matches. Germline CDR1 and CDR2: SGHKS and YYEKEE (reference sequence). CDR3 sequence (DNA): TGTGCCAGCAGCCTAATAATAACCGGGACAGGGGGCGGCTACACCTTC. It is translated as CASSLIITGTGGGYTF.

The V call is TRBV15, the J call TRBJ1-5, with 10 bases matching TRBD1. Germline V gives CDR1 LNHNV, CDR2 YYDKDF (reference sequence). J was trimmed by 6 bases and V by 5 bases; bases with no gene match: 10. The CDR3 sequence is 16 residues long. DNA of the CDR3: TGTGCCACCAGCGGAGGGGGGACAGGGGATGGTCAGCCCCAGCATTTT. This sequence encodes CATSGGGTGDGQPQHF.

This chain joins TRBV3-1 (or the pseudogene TRBV3-2) and TRBJ2-2, with a weak D call TRBD2 (5 bases). Germline assignment: CDR1 LGHDT and CDR2 YNNKEL (reference sequence). The CDR3 runs 14 residues. Trimming took 1 base from V and 7 from J, leaving 10 bases between them. CDR3 nucleotides: TGTGCCAGCAGCCAAGGACCCGCGGGCGGGGAGCTGTTTTTT. Amino acids: CASSQGPAGGELFF.

This clone was counted once. The chain couples TRBV7-3 to TRBJ2-2; the match to TRBD2 covers 14 bases. This CDR3 spans 17 amino acids. The V gene's germline CDR1 is SGHTA and CDR2 FQGTGA. Unmatched junction bases numbered 8, after V lost 5 bases and J lost 6 bases. CDR3 coding DNA: TGTGCCAGCAGCCGGGGGACTAGCGGGAGAGGGGCCGGGGAGCTGTTTTTT. Amino acids: CASSRGTSGRGAGELFF.

This chain joins TRBV6-5 and TRBJ2-7; 7 bases are shared with TRBD2. Per germline, CDR1 MNHEY and CDR2 SVGAGI. J gave up 5 bases and V 8 bases, and 3 bases lay outside the gene matches. This CDR3 contains 11 residues. The CDR3 sequence: CASGGVNEQYF. In DNA form, the CDR3 reads TGTGCCAGCGGGGGGGTGAACGAGCAGTACTTC.

The rearrangement joins TRBV5-1 to TRBJ2-5, with TRBD2 matching over 11 bases. Trimming cost V 5 bases and J 1 base; bases outside gene matches: 10. The CDR3 runs to 17 residues. CDR1 is SGHRS, CDR2 YFSETQ, per germline. The CDR3 sequence: CASSTAGGLAVQETQYF. The CDR3 DNA follows: TGCGCCAGCAGTACCGCCGGGGGACTAGCGGTCCAAGAGACCCAGTACTTC.